These 2 T cell receptor beta chains were sequenced from one sample in a study of control samples from healthy donors and cancer patients. TCRdb keeps only in-frame clones here, not all; method: immunoSEQ multiplex PCR. The sample yields 100,000 to 150,000 clones, approximately 89% seen once. The specimen was blood. These receptors all come from a man between 18 and 35 years old in good health.

Many counts were recorded for this clone. This chain connects TRBV9 to TRBJ1-4; 7 positions agree with TRBD1. CDR1 SGDLS and CDR2 YYNGEE come from the germline V gene. V was clipped by 0 bases and J by 8 bases; unmatched bases: 7. The CDR3 sequence is 15 residues long. The CDR3 DNA reads as TGTGCCAGCAGCGTAGGAGGGGGCCGTGAGGAAAAACTGTTTTTT. Its translation is CASSVGGGREEKLFF.

The chain joins TRBV10-3 to TRBJ2-6; no clear D. The V end lost 11 bases, the J end lost 1 base, and 9 bases lay between the germline ends. Germline CDR1 reads ENHRY; CDR2 reads SYGVKD. There are 13 residues in the CDR3. DNA of the CDR3: TGTGCCTCACAGCCATCTGGGGCCAACGTCCTGACTTTC. As protein: CASQPSGANVLTF.